What follows describes a single TCR beta chain. What it binds is unknown. None of the donors, who were healthy HIV-negative adults, had recently had acute infections or vaccinations. Only in-frame clones appear in the TCRdb table, and some are missing; sequencing was by immunoSEQ multiplex PCR. The sample lists millions of clones; 90% to 95% were seen once. The V end was cut by 4 bases, the J end by 0 bases, with 11 bases between. The CDR3 is made up of 14 amino acids. CDR1 GTSNPN and CDR2 SVGIG come from the germline V gene (reference sequence). The data stem from a study of shared clonotypes between healthy human individuals. The wider study: Per-donor plates numbered three CD4 naive, three CD4 memory, two CD8 naive and one CD8 memory. Study results and caveats: Limited genetic and exposure-history diversity came from having few donors. Naive CD4 clonotypes overlapped across a handful of donors at 4.5% to 5.5%.

This sequence joins TRBV30 and TRBJ2-3, with D maybe TRBD2 (6 bases). Sequencing input: naive CD4+ T cells sorted from blood. The subset: CD45RA+ positively selected. This TCR was recovered from a young man in good health. In DNA, the CDR3 is TGTGCCTGGACTCGGGGGACTAGCACAGATACGCAGTATTTT. It translates to CAWTRGTSTDTQYF. The variable domain in full, completed from reference TRBV30 and TRBJ2-3, reads SQTIHQWPATLVQPVGSPLSLECTVEGTSNPNLYWYRQAAGRGLQLLFYSVGIGQISSEVPQNLSASRPQDRQFILSSKKLLLSDSGFYLCAWTRGTSTDTQYFGPGTRLTVL.